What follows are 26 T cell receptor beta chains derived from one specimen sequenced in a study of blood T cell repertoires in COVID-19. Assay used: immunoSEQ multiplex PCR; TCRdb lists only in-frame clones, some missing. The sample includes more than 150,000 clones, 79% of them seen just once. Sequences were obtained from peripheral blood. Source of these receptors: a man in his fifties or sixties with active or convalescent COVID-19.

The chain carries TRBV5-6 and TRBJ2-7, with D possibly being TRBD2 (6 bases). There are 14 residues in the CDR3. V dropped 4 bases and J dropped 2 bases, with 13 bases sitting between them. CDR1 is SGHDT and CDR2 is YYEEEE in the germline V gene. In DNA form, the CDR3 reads TGTGCCAGCAGCCTCCTGACTAGACCCTACGAGCAGTACTTC. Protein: CASSLLTRPYEQYF.

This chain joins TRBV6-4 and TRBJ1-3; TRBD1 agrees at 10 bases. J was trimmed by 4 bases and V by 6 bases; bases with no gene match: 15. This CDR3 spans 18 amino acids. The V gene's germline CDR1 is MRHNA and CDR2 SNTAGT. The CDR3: CASSLTGGQDRKGNTIYF. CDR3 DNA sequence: TGTGCCAGCAGCTTGACAGGGGGCCAAGATCGAAAAGGAAACACCATATATTTT.

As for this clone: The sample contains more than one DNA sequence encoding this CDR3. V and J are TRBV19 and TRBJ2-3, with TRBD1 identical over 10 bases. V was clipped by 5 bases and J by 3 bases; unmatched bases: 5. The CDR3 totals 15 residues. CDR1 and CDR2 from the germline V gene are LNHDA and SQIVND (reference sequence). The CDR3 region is CASSPPGQGTDTQYF. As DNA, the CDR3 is TGTGCCAGTAGTCCACCGGGACAGGGGACAGATACGCAGTATTTT.

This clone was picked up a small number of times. Written as DNA, the CDR3 is TGTGCCAGCAGTCCCGGGACAGGCTCCACAGATACGCAGTATTTT. Its protein product is CASSPGTGSTDTQYF. The J gene is TRBJ2-3, the V gene TRBV6-2 or TRBV6-3, with 8 nucleotides matching TRBD1. CDR3 length equals 15 residues. Germline V gene lookup returns CDR1 MNHEY and CDR2 SVGEGT. J lost 2 bases, V lost 5 bases, and 6 bases had no gene match.

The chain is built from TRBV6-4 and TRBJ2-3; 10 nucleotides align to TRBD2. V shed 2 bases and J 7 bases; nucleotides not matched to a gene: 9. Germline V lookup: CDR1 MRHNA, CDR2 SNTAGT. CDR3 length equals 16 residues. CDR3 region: CASSDRASGRGNTQYF. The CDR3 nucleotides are TGTGCCAGCAGTGACCGGGCTAGCGGGAGAGGAAATACGCAGTATTTT.

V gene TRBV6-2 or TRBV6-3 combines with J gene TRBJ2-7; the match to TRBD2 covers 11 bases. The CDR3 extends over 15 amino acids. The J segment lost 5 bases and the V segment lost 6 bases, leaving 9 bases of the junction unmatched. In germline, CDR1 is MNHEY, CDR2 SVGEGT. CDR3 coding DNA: TGTGCCAGCAGCGACGGCACTAGCGGGAGCGACGAGCAGTACTTC. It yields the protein CASSDGTSGSDEQYF.

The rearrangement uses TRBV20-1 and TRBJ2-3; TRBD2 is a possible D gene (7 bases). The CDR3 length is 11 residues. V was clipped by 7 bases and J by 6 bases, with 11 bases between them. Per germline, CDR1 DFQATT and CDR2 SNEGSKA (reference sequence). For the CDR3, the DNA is TGCAGTGGGGGGGGCCGGGATACGCAGTATTTT. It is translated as CSGGGRDTQYF.

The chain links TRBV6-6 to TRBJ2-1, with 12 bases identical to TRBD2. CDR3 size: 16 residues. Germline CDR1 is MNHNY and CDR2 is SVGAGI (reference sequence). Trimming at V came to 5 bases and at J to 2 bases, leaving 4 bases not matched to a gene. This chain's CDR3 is CASSLAGGPTYNEQFF. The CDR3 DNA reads TGTGCCAGCAGTCTAGCGGGAGGGCCGACCTACAATGAGCAGTTCTTC.

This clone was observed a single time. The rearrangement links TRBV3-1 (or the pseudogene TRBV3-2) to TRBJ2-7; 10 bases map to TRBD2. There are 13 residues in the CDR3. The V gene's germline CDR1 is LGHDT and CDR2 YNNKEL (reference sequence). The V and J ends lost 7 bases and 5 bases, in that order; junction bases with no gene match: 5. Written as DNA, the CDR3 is TGTGCCAGCACCCTAGCGGGAGACCACGAGCAGTACTTC. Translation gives CASTLAGDHEQYF.

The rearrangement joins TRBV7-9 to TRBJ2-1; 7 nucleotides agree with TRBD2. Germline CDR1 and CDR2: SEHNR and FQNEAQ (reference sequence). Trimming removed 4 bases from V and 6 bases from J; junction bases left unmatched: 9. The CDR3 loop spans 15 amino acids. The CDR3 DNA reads TGTGCCAGCAGCTACCTGGCGGGAGTAGGCAATGAGCAGTTCTTC. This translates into CASSYLAGVGNEQFF.

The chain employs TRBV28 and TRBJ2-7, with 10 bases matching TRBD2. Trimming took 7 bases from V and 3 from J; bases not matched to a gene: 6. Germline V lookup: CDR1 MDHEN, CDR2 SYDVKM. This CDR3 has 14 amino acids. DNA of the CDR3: TGTGCCAGCACCCCAGCGGGAGGGAACTACGAGCAGTACTTC. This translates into CASTPAGGNYEQYF.

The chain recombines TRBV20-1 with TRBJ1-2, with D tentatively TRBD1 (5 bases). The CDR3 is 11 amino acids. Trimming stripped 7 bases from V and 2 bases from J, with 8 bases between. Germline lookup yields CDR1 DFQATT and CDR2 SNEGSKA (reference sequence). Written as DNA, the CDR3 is TGCAGTGGGGACTCGAACTATGGCTACACCTTC. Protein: CSGDSNYGYTF.

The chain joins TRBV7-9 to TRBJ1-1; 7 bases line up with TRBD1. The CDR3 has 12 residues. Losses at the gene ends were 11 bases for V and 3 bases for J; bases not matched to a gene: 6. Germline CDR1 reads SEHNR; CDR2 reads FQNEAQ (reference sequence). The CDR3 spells CAGTDSYTEAFF. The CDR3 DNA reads TGTGCCGGGACAGACTCCTACACTGAAGCTTTCTTT.

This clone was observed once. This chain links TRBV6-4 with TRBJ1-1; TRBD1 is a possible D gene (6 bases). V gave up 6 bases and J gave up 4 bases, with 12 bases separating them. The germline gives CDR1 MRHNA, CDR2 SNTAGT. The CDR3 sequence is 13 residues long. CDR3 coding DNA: TGTGCCAGCAGCCTGACAGGCGGCACTGAAGCTTTCTTT. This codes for CASSLTGGTEAFF.

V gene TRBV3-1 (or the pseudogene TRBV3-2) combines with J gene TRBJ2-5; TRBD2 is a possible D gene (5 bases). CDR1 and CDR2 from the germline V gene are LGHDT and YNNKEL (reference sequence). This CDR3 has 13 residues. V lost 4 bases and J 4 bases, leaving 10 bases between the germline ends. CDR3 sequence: CASSPKGGETQYF. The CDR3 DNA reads TGTGCCAGCAGCCCTAAAGGAGGAGAGACCCAGTACTTC.

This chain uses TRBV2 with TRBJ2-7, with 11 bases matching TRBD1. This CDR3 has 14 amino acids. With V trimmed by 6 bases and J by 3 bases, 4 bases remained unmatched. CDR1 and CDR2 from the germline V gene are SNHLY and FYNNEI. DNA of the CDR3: TGTGCCAGCAGGGCGGGACAGGGGGTCTACGAGCAGTACTTC. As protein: CASRAGQGVYEQYF.

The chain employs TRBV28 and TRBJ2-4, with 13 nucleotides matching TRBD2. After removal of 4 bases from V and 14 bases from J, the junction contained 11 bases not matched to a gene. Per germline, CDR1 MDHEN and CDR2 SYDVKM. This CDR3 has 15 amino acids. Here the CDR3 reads CASSSPGLAGSLKYF. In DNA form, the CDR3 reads TGTGCCAGCAGTTCACCGGGACTAGCGGGATCCCTCAAGTACTTC.

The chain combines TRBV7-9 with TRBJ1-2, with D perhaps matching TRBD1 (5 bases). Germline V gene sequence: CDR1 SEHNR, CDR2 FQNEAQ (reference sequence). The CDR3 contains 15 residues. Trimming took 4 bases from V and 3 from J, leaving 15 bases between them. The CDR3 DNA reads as TGTGCCAGCAGCTGGGGCGGGATAGGAGACTATGGCTACACCTTC. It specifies CASSWGGIGDYGYTF.

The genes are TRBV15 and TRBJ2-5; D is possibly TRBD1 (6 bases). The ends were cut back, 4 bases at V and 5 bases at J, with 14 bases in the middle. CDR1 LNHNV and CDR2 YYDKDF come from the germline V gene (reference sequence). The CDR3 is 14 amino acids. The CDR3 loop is CATSTGRGLETQYF. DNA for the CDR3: TGTGCCACCAGCACCGGCAGGGGCTTGGAGACCCAGTACTTC.

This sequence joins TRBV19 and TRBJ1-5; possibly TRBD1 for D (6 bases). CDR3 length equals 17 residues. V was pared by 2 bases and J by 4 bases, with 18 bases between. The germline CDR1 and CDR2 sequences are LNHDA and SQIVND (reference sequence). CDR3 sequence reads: CASSIMPGRGWNQPQHF. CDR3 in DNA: TGTGCCAGTAGTATAATGCCCGGCAGGGGTTGGAATCAGCCCCAGCATTTT.

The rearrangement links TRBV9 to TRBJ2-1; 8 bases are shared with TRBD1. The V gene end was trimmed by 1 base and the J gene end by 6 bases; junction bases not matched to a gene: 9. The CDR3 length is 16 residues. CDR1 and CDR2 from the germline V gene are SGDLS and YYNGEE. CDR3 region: CASSVREDRASNEQFF. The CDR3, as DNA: TGTGCCAGCAGCGTAAGGGAGGACAGGGCCAGCAATGAGCAGTTCTTC. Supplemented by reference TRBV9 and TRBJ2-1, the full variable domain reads DSGVTQTPKHLITATGQRVTLRCSPRSGDLSVYWYQQSLDQGLQFLIQYYNGEERAKGNILERFSAQQFPDLHSELNLSSLELGDSALYFCASSVREDRASNEQFFGPGTRLTVL.

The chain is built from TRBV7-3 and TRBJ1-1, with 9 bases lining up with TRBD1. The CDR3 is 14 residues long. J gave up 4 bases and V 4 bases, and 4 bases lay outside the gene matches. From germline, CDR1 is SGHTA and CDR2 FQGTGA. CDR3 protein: CASSSGQGSTEAFF. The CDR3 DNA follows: TGTGCCAGCAGCTCGGGACAGGGAAGCACTGAAGCTTTCTTT.

The CDR3: CASSFEPAGTPSNQPQHF. CDR3 bases: TGTGCCAGCAGTTTTGAGCCCGCCGGGACACCCAGCAATCAGCCCCAGCATTTT. The chain links TRBV28 to TRBJ1-5; maybe TRBD1 (6 bases). The V end was cut by 3 bases, the J end by 1 base, with 19 bases between. Germline values: CDR1 MDHEN, CDR2 SYDVKM. This CDR3 contains 18 residues.

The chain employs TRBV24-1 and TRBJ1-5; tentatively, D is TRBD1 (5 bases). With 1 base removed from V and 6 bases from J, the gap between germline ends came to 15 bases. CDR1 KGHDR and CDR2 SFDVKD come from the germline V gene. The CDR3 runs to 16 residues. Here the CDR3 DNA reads TGTGCCACCAGTGATTTCGGGCAGGGTTTGTTTCAGCCCCAGCATTTT. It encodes CATSDFGQGLFQPQHF.

CDR3 residues: CASTPLVGARGTEAFF. DNA of the CDR3: TGCGCCAGCACCCCGCTGGTGGGGGCAAGGGGCACTGAAGCTTTCTTT. The V call is TRBV5-1, the J call TRBJ1-1; D might be TRBD1 (6 bases). This CDR3 contains 16 residues. V gave up 6 bases and J gave up 4 bases, with 22 bases separating them. CDR1 is SGHRS, CDR2 YFSETQ, per germline.

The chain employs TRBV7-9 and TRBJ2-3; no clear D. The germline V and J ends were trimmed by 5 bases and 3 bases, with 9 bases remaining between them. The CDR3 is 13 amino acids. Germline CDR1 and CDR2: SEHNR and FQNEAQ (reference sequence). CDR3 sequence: CASSNYMTDTQYF. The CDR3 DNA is TGTGCCAGCAGCAACTACATGACAGATACGCAGTATTTT.